This T cell receptor (beta chain) was retrieved from a study of T cell responses to AZD1222 COVID-19 vaccine. Study observations and caveats: There were repertoire samples only from the period after the peak T cell response.

Measured with immunoSEQ multiplex PCR; TCRdb has only the in-frame clones, and not every one. The data show about 140,000 clones, around nine tenths seen once. Trimming cost V 4 bases and J 3 bases; bases outside gene matches: 2. In germline, CDR1 is KGHDR, CDR2 SFDVKD. This CDR3 spans 15 amino acids. Worth noting for this clone: Its specificity is unknown. The same CDR3 also results from other DNA sequences found in this sample.

This chain joins TRBV24-1 and TRBJ1-5; 10 nucleotides align to TRBD1. This sequence was found in an adult who received the AZD1222 COVID-19 vaccine. Sample: peripheral blood, taken 28 days after the second AZD1222 dose. CDR3 in amino acids: CATSDGQGVNQPQHF. In nucleotides, the CDR3 is TGTGCCACCAGTGACGGACAGGGGGTCAATCAGCCCCAGCATTTT.